This T cell receptor (beta chain) was obtained from a study of T cells in Graves' hyperthyroidism and ophthalmopathy. Study-level results: Before onset, by a median of around six months, the model predicted ophthalmopathy.

A few counts support this clonotype. Antigen specificity is unknown. Amplification targeted TCR beta CDR3 regions from RNA transcripts. HTBI primers were employed in a first-round RT-PCR of the TCR CDR3. TCRdb redid the calling of the multiplex PCR reads with MiXCR, one entry per CDR3 protein. The sample lists 400,000 to 450,000 distinct CDR3 sequences; 14% to 15% were seen once. Clinical symptoms, serum thyroxine and TRAb, thyroid ultrasound and orbital computed tomography together formed the diagnostic basis. The PBMCs had their origin in 8.5 to 10 ml of fresh peripheral blood. Between the trimmed V and J ends, which lost 1 base and 5 bases, there was a span of 9 bases. This CDR3 is built from 13 residues. CDR1 is SGHVS and CDR2 is FQNEAQ in the germline V gene.

The J gene is TRBJ2-7, the V gene TRBV7-8; perhaps TRBD1 as D (6 bases). The sample was blood. The receptor was derived from a man aged 18-30 years with Graves' ophthalmopathy. Here the CDR3 DNA reads TGTGCCAGCAGCTTAGTAAGGACAGACGAGCAGTACTTC. It specifies CASSLVRTDEQYF.